The 12 T cell receptor beta chains below come from one sample, sequenced in a study of monozygotic twins with inflammatory bowel disease. With the 5' RACE reads reprocessed, TCRdb shows one record per CDR3 protein and no DNA. The sample has approximately 400,000 distinct CDR3 sequences. The sequencing input was blood. The receptors were gathered from a human donor with ulcerative colitis or Crohn's disease, or a healthy co-twin of an affected twin (not recorded which).

The J gene is TRBJ2-5, the V gene TRBV20-1; TCRdb's D call of TRBD1 is untestable without DNA. CDR3 length: 12 amino acids. Germline V gene data show CDR1 as DFQATT and CDR2 as SNEGSKA (reference sequence). The CDR3 protein is CSAQDGKETQYF.

The chain combines TRBV12-3 or TRBV12-4 with TRBJ2-1; TCRdb's D gene call, TRBD1, goes unchecked for lack of DNA. The CDR3 contains 12 residues. CDR3 sequence: CASSSQGDEQFF.

The chain carries TRBV27 and TRBJ2-7. The CDR3 is made up of 14 amino acids. Germline CDR1 MNHEY, CDR2 SMNVEV (reference sequence). CDR3 protein: CASSLNRENYEQYF.

The CDR3 sequence is CASSTPPAGNTEAFF. The rearrangement links TRBV28 to TRBJ1-1. Germline V gives CDR1 MDHEN, CDR2 SYDVKM. This CDR3 is built from 15 residues.

The V and J genes are TRBV5-1 and TRBJ1-6; TCRdb's D gene call, TRBD1, goes unchecked for lack of DNA. Germline V CDR1 and CDR2: SGHRS, YFSETQ. CDR3 length equals 15 residues. The CDR3 reads CASSLTGAGDSPLHF. The full variable domain, in which reference TRBV5-1 and TRBJ1-6 provide the parts outside the CDR3, is KAGVTQTPRYLIKTRGQQVTLSCSPISGHRSVSWYQQTPGQGLQFLFEYFSETQRNKGNFPGRFSGRQFSNSRSEMNVSTLELGDSALYLCASSLTGAGDSPLHFGNGTRLTVT.

The rearrangement joins TRBV6-1 to TRBJ2-3; TCRdb selects TRBD1, and the lack of DNA leaves this call unchecked. Per germline, CDR1 MNHNS and CDR2 SASEGT. The CDR3 has 13 amino acids. This chain's CDR3 is CASRPTGTPVQYF.

CDR3 loop: CASSLISGEETQYF. The V gene is TRBV7-9, the J gene TRBJ2-5; there is no DNA to check the TCRdb D call of TRBD1. The CDR3 extends over 14 amino acids. Germline V gives CDR1 SEHNR, CDR2 FQNEAQ (reference sequence).

V gene TRBV7-6 combines with J gene TRBJ2-6. The CDR3 spans 16 residues. CDR1 and CDR2 from the germline V gene are SGHVS and FNYEAQ. This CDR3 reads CASSLLDSSGANVLTF.

The chain carries TRBV6-1 and TRBJ2-6; TCRdb proposes TRBD1, but this gene call is untestable without DNA. The CDR3 is 16 amino acids. Germline loops: CDR1 MNHNS, CDR2 SASEGT. CDR3 protein: CASSRQGMAGANVLTF.

CDR3: CASSTYRARGQPQHF. This chain joins TRBV19 and TRBJ1-5. From germline, CDR1 is LNHDA and CDR2 SQIVND (reference sequence). The CDR3 contains 15 residues.

The chain recombines TRBV7-2 with TRBJ2-7. Per the germline V gene, CDR1 is SGHTA and CDR2 is FQGNSA. The CDR3 extends over 14 amino acids. The CDR3 loop is CASSLRSGAYEQYF.

The chain is built from TRBV12-3 or TRBV12-4 and TRBJ2-6; with no DNA, the TCRdb D assignment of TRBD1 cannot be verified. The CDR3 runs 16 residues. This CDR3 reads CASSLRSPSGANVLTF.